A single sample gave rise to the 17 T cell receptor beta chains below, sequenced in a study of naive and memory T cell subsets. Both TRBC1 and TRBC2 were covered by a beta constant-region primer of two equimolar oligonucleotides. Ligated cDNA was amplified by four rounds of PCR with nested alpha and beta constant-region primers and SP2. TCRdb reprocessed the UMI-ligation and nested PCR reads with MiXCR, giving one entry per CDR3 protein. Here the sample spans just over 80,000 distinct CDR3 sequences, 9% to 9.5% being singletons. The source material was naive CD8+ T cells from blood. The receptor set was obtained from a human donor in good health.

CDR3 coding DNA: TGTGCCAGCAGTGAATTCGGCGGGAGCTCCTACGAGCAGTACTTC. It specifies CASSEFGGSSYEQYF. J is TRBJ2-7 and V is TRBV25-1, with 7 bases aligning to TRBD2. The CDR3 contains 15 residues. Trimming cost V 1 base and J 0 bases; bases outside gene matches: 3. CDR1 is MGHDK, CDR2 SYGVNS, per germline.

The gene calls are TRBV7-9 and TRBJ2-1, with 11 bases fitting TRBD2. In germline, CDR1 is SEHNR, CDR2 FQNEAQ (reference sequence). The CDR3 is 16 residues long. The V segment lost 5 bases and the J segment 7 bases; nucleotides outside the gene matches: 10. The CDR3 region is CASSPSSGRFRNEQFF. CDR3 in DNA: TGTGCCAGCAGCCCCTCTAGCGGGAGGTTCAGGAATGAGCAGTTCTTC. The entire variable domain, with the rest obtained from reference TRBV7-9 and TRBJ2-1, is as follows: DTGVSQNPRHKITKRGQNVTFRCDPISEHNRLYWYRQTLGQGPEFLTYFQNEAQLEKSRLLSDRFSAERPKGSFSTLEIQRTEQGDSAMYLCASSPSSGRFRNEQFFGPGTRLTVL.

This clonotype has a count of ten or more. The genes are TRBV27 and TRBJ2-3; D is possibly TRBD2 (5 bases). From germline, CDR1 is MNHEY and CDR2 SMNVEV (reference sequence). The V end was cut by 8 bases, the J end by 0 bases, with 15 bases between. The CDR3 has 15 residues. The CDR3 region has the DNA TGTGCCAGCCATGGTCGGGGAGACAGCACAGATACGCAGTATTTT. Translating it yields CASHGRGDSTDTQYF.

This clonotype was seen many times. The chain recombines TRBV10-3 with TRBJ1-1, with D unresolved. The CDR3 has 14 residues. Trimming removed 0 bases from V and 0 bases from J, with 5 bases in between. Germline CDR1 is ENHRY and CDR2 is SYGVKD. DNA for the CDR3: TGTGCCATCAGTGAGTCGGACGTGAACACTGAAGCTTTCTTT. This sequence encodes CAISESDVNTEAFF.

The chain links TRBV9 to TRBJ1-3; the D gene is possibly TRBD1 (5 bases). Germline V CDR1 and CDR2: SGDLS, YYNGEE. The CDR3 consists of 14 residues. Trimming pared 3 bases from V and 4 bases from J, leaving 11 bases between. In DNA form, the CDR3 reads TGTGCCAGCAGCGGGGGCTCGGAAGGAAACACCATATATTTT. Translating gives CASSGGSEGNTIYF.

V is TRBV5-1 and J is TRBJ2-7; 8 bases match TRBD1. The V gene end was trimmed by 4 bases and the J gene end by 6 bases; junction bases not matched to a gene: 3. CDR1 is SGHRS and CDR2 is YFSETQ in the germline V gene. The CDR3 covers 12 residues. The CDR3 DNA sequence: TGCGCCAGCAGCGTAGACAGGGGCGAGCAGTACTTC. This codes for CASSVDRGEQYF.

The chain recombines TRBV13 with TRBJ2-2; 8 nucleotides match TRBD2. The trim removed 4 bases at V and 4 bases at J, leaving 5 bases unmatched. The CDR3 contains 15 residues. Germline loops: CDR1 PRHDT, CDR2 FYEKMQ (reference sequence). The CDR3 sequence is CASSSRTSSTGELFF. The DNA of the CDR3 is TGTGCCAGCAGCTCTAGGACTAGCTCCACCGGGGAGCTGTTTTTT.

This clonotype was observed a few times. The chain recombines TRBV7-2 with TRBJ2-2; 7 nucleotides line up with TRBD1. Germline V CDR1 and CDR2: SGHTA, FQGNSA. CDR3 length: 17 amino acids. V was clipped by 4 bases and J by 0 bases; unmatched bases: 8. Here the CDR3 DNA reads TGTGCCAGCAGCTCCCCACGACAGGGCGCGAACACCGGGGAGCTGTTTTTT. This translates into CASSSPRQGANTGELFF.

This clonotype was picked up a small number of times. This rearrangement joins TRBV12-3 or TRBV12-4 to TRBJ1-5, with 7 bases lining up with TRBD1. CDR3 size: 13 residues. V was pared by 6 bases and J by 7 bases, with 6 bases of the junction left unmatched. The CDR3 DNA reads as TGTGCCAGCAGCGCACAGGGGTACCAGCCCCAGCATTTT. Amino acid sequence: CASSAQGYQPQHF.

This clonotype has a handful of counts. CDR3 loop: CASSLAGRGTDTQYF. The CDR3 DNA reads TGTGCCAGCAGCTTGGCCGGCCGGGGCACAGATACGCAGTATTTT. The V call is TRBV5-5, the J call TRBJ2-3; D gene ambiguous. V lost 0 bases, J lost 1 base, and 9 bases lay in between. This CDR3 is built from 15 residues. Germline CDR1 is SGHKS and CDR2 is YYEKEE (reference sequence).

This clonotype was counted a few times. The CDR3 DNA follows: TGTGCCAGCAGCCTGACAGGGATCGGATACGAGCAGTACTTC. Amino acid sequence: CASSLTGIGYEQYF. V and J are TRBV9 and TRBJ2-7; 7 nucleotides agree with TRBD1. In germline, CDR1 is SGDLS, CDR2 YYNGEE. With 4 bases clipped from V and 4 bases from J, the junction kept 8 bases outside the gene matches. This CDR3 has 14 residues.

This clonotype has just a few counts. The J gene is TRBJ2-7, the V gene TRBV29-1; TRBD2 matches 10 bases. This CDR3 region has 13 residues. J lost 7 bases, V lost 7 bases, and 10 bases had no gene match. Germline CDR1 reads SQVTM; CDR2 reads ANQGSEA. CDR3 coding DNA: TGCAGCGCTGGGCCTAGCGGGAGATATGAGCAGTACTTC. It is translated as CSAGPSGRYEQYF.

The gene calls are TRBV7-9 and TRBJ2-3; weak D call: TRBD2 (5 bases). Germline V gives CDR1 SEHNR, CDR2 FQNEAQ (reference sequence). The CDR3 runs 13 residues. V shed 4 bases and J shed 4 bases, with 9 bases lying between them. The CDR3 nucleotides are TGTGCCAGCAGCTCCGGGATCTCAGATACGCAGTATTTT. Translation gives CASSSGISDTQYF.

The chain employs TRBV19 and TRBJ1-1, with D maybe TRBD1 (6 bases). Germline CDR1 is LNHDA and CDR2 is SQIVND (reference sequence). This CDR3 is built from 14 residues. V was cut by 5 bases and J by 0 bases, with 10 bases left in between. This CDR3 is CASSSGGVNTEAFF. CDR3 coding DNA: TGTGCCAGTAGTTCTGGGGGCGTGAACACTGAAGCTTTCTTT.

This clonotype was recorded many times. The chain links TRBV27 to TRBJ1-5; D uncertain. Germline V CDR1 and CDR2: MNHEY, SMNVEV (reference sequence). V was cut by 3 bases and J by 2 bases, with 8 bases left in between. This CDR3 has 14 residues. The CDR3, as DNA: TGTGCCAGCAGTTTGGGTCCAGGCAATCAGCCCCAGCATTTT. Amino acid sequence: CASSLGPGNQPQHF.

The chain's CDR3 is CASRPFEREPDNEQFF. The CDR3, as DNA: TGTGCCAGCAGACCTTTTGAGCGGGAGCCCGACAATGAGCAGTTCTTC. V gene TRBV12-3 or TRBV12-4 combines with J gene TRBJ2-1; TRBD2 matches 8 bases. Trimming removed 6 bases from V and 5 bases from J; junction bases left unmatched: 12. The CDR3 loop spans 16 amino acids.

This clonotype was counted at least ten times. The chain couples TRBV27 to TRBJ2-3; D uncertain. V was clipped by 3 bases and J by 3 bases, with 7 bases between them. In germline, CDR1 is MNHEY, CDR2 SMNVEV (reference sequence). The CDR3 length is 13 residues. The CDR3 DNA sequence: TGTGCCAGCAGTTTCGCTGTGACAGATACGCAGTATTTT. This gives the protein CASSFAVTDTQYF.